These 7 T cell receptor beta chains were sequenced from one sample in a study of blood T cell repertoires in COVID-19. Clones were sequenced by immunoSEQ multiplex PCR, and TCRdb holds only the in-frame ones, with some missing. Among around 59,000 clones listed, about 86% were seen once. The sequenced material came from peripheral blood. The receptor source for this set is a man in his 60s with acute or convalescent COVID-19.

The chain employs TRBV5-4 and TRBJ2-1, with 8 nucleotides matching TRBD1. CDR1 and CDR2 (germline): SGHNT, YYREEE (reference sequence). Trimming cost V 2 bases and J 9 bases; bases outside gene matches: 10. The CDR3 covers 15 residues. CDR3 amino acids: CASSFGQGMVTEQFF. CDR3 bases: TGTGCCAGCAGCTTTGGACAGGGAATGGTAACTGAGCAGTTCTTC.

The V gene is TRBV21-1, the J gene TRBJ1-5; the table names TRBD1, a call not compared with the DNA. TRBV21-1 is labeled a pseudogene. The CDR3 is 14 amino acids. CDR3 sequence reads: CASSKARSNQPQHF. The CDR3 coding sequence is TGTGCCAGCAGCAAAGCCAGGAGCAATCAGCCCCAGCATTTT.

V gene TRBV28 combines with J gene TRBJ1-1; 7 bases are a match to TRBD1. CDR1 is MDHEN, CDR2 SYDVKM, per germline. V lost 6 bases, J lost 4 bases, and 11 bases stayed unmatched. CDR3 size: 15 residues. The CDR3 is CASRYHTGESTEAFF. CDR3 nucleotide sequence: TGTGCCAGCAGATATCACACAGGGGAGAGCACTGAAGCTTTCTTT. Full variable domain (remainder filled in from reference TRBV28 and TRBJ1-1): DVKVTQSSRYLVKRTGEKVFLECVQDMDHENMFWYRQDPGLGLRLIYFSYDVKMKEKGDIPEGYSVSREKKERFSLILESASTNQTSMYLCASRYHTGESTEAFFGQGTRLTVV.

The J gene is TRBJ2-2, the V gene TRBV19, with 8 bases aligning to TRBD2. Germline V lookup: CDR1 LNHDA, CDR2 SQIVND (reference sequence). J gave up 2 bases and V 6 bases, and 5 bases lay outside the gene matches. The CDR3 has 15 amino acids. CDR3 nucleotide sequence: TGTGCCAGTAGCCCACTAGCGGATAACACCGGGGAGCTGTTTTTT. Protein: CASSPLADNTGELFF.

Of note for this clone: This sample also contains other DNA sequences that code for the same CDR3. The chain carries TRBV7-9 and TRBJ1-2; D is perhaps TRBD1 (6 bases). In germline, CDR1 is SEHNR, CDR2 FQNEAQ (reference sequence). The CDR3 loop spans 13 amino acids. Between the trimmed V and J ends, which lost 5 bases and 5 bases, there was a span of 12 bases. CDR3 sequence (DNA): TGTGCCAGCAGCGAACAGGGAGGGTATGGCTACACCTTC. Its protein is CASSEQGGYGYTF.

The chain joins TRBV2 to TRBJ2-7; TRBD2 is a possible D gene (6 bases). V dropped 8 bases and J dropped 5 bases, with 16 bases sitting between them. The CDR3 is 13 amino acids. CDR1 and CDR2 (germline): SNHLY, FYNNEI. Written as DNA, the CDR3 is TGTGCCAGCGGGACTTCCTACGGCAACGAGCAGTACTTC. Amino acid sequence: CASGTSYGNEQYF.

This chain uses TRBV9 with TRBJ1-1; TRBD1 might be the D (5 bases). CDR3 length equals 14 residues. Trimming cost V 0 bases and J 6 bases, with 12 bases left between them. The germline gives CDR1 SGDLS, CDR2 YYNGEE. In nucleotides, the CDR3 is TGTGCCAGCAGCGTAGAGAGTATGGGGCCTGAAGCTTTCTTT. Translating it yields CASSVESMGPEAFF. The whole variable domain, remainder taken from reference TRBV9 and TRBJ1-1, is DSGVTQTPKHLITATGQRVTLRCSPRSGDLSVYWYQQSLDQGLQFLIQYYNGEERAKGNILERFSAQQFPDLHSELNLSSLELGDSALYFCASSVESMGPEAFFGQGTRLTVV.